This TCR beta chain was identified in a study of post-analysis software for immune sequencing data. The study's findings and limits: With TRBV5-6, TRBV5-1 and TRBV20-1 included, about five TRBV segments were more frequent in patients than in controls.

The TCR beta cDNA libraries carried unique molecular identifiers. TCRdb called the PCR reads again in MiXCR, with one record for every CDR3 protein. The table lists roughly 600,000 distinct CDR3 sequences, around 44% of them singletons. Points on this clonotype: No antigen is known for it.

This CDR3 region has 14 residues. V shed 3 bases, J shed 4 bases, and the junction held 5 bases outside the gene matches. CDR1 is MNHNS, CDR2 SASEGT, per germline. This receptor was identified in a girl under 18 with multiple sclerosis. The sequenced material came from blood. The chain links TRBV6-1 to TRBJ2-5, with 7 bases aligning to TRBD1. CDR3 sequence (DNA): TGTGCCAGCAGTGATTTGACAGGGACAGAGACCCAGTACTTC. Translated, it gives CASSDLTGTETQYF.